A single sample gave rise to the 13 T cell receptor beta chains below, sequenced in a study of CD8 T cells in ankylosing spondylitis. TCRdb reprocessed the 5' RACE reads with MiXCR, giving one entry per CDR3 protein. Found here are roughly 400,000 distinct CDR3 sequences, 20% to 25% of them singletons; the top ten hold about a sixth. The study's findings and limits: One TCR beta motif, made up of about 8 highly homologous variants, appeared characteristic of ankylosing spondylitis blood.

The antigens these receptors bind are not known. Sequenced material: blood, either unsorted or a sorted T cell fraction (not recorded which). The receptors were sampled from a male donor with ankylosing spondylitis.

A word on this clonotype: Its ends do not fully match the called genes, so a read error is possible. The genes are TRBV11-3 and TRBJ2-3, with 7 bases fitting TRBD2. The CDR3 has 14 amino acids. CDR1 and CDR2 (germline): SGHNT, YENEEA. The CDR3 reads CVSSPGLIADTQYF. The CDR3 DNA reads TGTGTCAGCAGCCCGGGACTAATTGCGGATACGCAGTATTTT.

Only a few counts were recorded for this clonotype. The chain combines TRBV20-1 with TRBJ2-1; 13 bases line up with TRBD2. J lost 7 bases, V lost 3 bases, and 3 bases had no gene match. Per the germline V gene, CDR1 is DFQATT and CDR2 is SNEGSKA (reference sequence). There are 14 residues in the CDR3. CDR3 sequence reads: CSARGTSGVNEQFF. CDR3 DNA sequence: TGCAGTGCTAGGGGGACTAGCGGGGTTAATGAGCAGTTCTTC.

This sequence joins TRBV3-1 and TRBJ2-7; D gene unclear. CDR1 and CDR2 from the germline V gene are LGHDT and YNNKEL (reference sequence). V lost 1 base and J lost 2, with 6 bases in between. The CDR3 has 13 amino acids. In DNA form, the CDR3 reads TGTGCCAGCAGCCAAGTTGGGGCCTACGAGCAGTACTTC. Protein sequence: CASSQVGAYEQYF.

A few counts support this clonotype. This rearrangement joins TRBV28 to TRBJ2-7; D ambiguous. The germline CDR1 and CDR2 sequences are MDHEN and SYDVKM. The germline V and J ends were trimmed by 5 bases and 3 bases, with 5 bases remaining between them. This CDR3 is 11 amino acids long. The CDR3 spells CASSVYYEQYF. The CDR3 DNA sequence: TGTGCCAGCAGTGTCTACTACGAGCAGTACTTC.

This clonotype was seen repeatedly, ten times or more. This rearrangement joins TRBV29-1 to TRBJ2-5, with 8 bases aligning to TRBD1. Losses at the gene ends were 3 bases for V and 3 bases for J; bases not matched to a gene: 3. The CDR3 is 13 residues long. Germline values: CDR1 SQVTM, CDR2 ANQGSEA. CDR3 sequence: CSVETGVEETQYF. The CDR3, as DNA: TGCAGCGTTGAGACAGGGGTCGAAGAGACCCAGTACTTC.

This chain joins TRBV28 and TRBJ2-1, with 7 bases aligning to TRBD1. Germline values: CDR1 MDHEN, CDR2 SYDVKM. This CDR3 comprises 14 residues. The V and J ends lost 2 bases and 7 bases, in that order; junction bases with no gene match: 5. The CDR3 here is CASSLLDRANEQFF. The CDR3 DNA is TGTGCCAGCAGTTTACTCGACAGGGCGAATGAGCAGTTCTTC.

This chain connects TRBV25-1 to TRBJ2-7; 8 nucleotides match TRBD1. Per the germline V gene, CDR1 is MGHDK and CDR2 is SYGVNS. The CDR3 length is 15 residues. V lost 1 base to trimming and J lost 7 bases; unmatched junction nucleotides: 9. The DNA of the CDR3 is TGTGCCAGCAGTGAATTAGGTGGACAGGGTGAAGAGCAGTACTTC. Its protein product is CASSELGGQGEEQYF.

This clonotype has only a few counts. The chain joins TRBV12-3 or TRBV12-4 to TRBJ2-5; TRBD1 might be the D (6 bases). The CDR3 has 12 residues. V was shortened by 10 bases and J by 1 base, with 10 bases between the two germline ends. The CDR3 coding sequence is TGTGCCACCGGGACACTCCAAGAGACCCAGTACTTC. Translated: CATGTLQETQYF.

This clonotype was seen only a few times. This CDR3 reads CASSPGGSQETQYF. Written as DNA, the CDR3 is TGCGCCAGCAGCCCTGGGGGGTCCCAAGAGACCCAGTACTTC. This chain links TRBV5-1 with TRBJ2-5; D might be TRBD2 (6 bases). This CDR3 is 14 amino acids long. V shed 4 bases and J shed 1 base, with 11 bases lying between them. From germline, CDR1 is SGHRS and CDR2 YFSETQ.

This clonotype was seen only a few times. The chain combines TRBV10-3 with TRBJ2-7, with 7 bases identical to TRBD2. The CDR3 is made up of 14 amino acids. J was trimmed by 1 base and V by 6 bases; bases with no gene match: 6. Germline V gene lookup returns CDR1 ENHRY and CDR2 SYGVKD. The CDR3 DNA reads TGTGCCATCAGCCGGGGGGACTATTCCTACGAGCAGTACTTC. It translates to CAISRGDYSYEQYF.

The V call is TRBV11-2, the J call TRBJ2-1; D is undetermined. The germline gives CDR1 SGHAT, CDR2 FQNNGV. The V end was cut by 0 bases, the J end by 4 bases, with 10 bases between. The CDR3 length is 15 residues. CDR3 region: CASSLEFPFYNEQFF. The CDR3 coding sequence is TGTGCCAGCAGCTTAGAATTCCCCTTTTACAATGAGCAGTTCTTC.

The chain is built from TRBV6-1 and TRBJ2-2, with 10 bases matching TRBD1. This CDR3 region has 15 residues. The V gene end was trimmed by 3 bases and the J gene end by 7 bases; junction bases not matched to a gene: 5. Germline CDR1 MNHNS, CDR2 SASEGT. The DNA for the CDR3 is TGTGCCAGCAGTGATGACAGGGGGCTCGGCGGGGAGCTGTTTTTT. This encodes CASSDDRGLGGELFF.

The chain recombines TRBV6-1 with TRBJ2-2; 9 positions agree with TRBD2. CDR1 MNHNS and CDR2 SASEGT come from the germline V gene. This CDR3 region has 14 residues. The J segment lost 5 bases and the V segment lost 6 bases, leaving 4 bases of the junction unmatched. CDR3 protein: CASRTSGETGELFF. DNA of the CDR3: TGTGCCAGCAGGACTAGCGGAGAGACCGGGGAGCTGTTTTTT.